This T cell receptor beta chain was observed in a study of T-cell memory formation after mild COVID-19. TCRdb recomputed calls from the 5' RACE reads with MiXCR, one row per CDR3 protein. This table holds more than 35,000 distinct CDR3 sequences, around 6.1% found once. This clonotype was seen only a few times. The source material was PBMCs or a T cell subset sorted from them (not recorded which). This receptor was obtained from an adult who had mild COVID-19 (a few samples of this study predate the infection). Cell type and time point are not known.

The CDR3: CASRGLEGRTGELFF. Here the CDR3 DNA reads TGTGCCAGCAGGGGCCTGGAGGGTCGCACCGGGGAGCTGTTTTTT. The chain is built from TRBV6-1 and TRBJ2-2; tentative D call: TRBD2 (6 bases). Germline V CDR1 and CDR2: MNHNS, SASEGT. This CDR3 is 15 amino acids long. Trimming removed 6 bases from V and 4 bases from J, with 15 bases in between.